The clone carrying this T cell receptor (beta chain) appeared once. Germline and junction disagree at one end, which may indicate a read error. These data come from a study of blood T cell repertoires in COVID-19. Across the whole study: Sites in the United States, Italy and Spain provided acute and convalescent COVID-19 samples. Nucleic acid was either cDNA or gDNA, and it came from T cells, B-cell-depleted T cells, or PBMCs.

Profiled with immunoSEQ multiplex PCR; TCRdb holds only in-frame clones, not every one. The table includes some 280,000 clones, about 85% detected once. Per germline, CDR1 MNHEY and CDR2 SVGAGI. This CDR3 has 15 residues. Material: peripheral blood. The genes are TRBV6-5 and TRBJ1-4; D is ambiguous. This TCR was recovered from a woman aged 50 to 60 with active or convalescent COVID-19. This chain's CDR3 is CASSDDTTTSEKLFF. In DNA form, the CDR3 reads TGTGCCAGCAGCGATGACACCACAACTAGTGAAAAACTGTTTTTT.